Shown below are 22 T cell receptor beta chains from a single sample sequenced in a study of blood T cell repertoires in COVID-19. TCRdb's copy holds only in-frame clones and misses some; the assay was immunoSEQ multiplex PCR. The table includes some 320,000 clones, 90% detected once. The sequenced sample was PBMCs or T cells enriched from blood (not recorded which). The receptor source for this set is a woman aged 30 to 39 who had been exposed to COVID-19.

This rearrangement joins TRBV19 to TRBJ1-2, with 9 bases that match TRBD1. The V gene's germline CDR1 is LNHDA and CDR2 SQIVND (reference sequence). The J segment lost 3 bases and the V segment lost 5 bases, leaving 13 bases of the junction unmatched. CDR3 length: 17 residues. CDR3 residues: CASSFSIQDRGDYGYTF. Written as DNA, the CDR3 is TGTGCCAGTAGTTTCTCGATTCAGGACAGGGGAGACTATGGCTACACCTTC. Supplemented by reference TRBV19 and TRBJ1-2, the full variable domain reads DGGITQSPKYLFRKEGQNVTLSCEQNLNHDAMYWYRQDPGQGLRLIYYSQIVNDFQKGDIAEGYSVSREKKESFPLTVTSAQKNPTAFYLCASSFSIQDRGDYGYTFGSGTRLTVV.

This sequence joins TRBV4-1 and TRBJ1-1; a possible D gene is TRBD1 (6 bases). The CDR3 has 16 residues. V dropped 4 bases and J dropped 2 bases, with 17 bases sitting between them. Germline V gives CDR1 MGHRA, CDR2 YSYEKL. CDR3 sequence reads: CASSPTAWGGNTEAFF. The CDR3 region has the DNA TGCGCCAGCAGCCCTACGGCTTGGGGGGGCAACACTGAAGCTTTCTTT.

The rearrangement joins TRBV4-3 to TRBJ1-3; D gene ambiguous. Trimming stripped 1 base from V and 3 bases from J, with 16 bases between. Germline lookup yields CDR1 LGHNA and CDR2 YSLEER. This CDR3 has 17 residues. The CDR3 here is CASSQGGYASYGNTIYF. The CDR3, as DNA: TGCGCCAGCAGCCAAGGAGGCTATGCTTCGTATGGAAACACCATATATTTT.

This chain connects TRBV3-1 (or the pseudogene TRBV3-2) to TRBJ2-2, with 11 nucleotides matching TRBD1. CDR1 is LGHDT, CDR2 YNNKEL, per germline (reference sequence). The length of the CDR3 is 15 residues. Germline trimming cut 4 bases from V and 5 bases from J; bases unmatched to any gene: 3. CDR3 sequence reads: CASSRDRGETGELFF. The CDR3 DNA is TGTGCCAGCAGCCGGGACAGGGGGGAGACCGGGGAGCTGTTTTTT.

The DNA of the CDR3 is TGTGCCAGCAGCTTCGGGGGGAACTACGAGCAGTACTTC. It codes for CASSFGGNYEQYF. V and J are TRBV5-6 and TRBJ2-7, with 7 bases matching TRBD2. The CDR3 length is 13 residues. J was trimmed by 3 bases and V by 2 bases; bases with no gene match: 2. Germline loops: CDR1 SGHDT, CDR2 YYEEEE.

The rearrangement uses TRBV7-3 and TRBJ1-1; D gene unclear. The CDR3 is 14 amino acids. V lost 2 bases and J lost 1, with 8 bases in between. The germline V gene encodes CDR1 SGHTA and CDR2 FQGTGA. CDR3 in amino acids: CASSLLAKNTEAFF. CDR3 sequence (DNA): TGTGCCAGCAGCTTACTCGCTAAGAACACTGAAGCTTTCTTT.

This chain uses TRBV6-5 with TRBJ1-1, with D maybe TRBD1 (6 bases). This CDR3 is 13 amino acids long. CDR1 and CDR2 from the germline V gene are MNHEY and SVGAGI. V lost 5 bases, J lost 1 base, and 8 bases lay in between. The CDR3 DNA is TGTGCCAGCAGTCAGGGGAGGAACACTGAAGCTTTCTTT. Translating gives CASSQGRNTEAFF.

The rearrangement joins TRBV6-5 to TRBJ2-5; D may be TRBD2 (6 bases). The CDR3 sequence is 15 residues long. V dropped 0 bases and J dropped 2 bases, with 10 bases sitting between them. CDR1 and CDR2 from the germline V gene are MNHEY and SVGAGI. In nucleotides, the CDR3 is TGTGCCAGCAGTTACTCTCGCGGGGTTCAAGAGACCCAGTACTTC. Protein: CASSYSRGVQETQYF.

V usage is TRBV2 and J usage is TRBJ2-1; D is unresolved. CDR1 and CDR2 (germline): SNHLY, FYNNEI. The ends were cut back, 4 bases at V and 4 bases at J, with 5 bases in the middle. The CDR3 is 12 residues long. The CDR3 loop reads CASSGSYNEQFF. The CDR3 bases are TGTGCCAGCAGTGGCAGTTACAATGAGCAGTTCTTC.

The chain couples TRBV19 to TRBJ1-5; 9 nucleotides match TRBD1. The length of the CDR3 is 15 residues. CDR1 is LNHDA, CDR2 SQIVND, per germline (reference sequence). The V gene end was trimmed by 4 bases and the J gene end by 9 bases; junction bases not matched to a gene: 10. This CDR3 reads CASSTPQGAVWPQHF. The CDR3 DNA reads TGTGCCAGTAGTACCCCACAGGGGGCGGTTTGGCCCCAGCATTTT.

V usage is TRBV6-5 and J usage is TRBJ1-1; D not certain. Germline-derived CDR1 and CDR2 are MNHEY and SVGAGI. The CDR3 consists of 12 residues. V dropped 8 bases and J dropped 4 bases, with 11 bases sitting between them. The DNA of the CDR3 is TGTGCCAGCTCTTGGGGAGGCACTGAAGCTTTCTTT. This encodes CASSWGGTEAFF.

The chain joins TRBV19 to TRBJ1-1; 7 bases map to TRBD1. The CDR3 is 14 amino acids. Germline trimming cut 6 bases from V and 4 bases from J; bases unmatched to any gene: 8. Germline CDR1 LNHDA, CDR2 SQIVND (reference sequence). CDR3 sequence reads: CASSPTGWATEAFF. In DNA, the CDR3 is TGTGCCAGTAGCCCGACAGGGTGGGCCACTGAAGCTTTCTTT. Supplemented by reference TRBV19 and TRBJ1-1, the full variable domain reads DGGITQSPKYLFRKEGQNVTLSCEQNLNHDAMYWYRQDPGQGLRLIYYSQIVNDFQKGDIAEGYSVSREKKESFPLTVTSAQKNPTAFYLCASSPTGWATEAFFGQGTRLTVV.

This chain connects TRBV11-1 to TRBJ2-1; TRBD2 agrees at 10 bases. This CDR3 is 15 amino acids long. With V trimmed by 3 bases and J by 7 bases, 6 bases remained unmatched. From germline, CDR1 is SGHAT and CDR2 FQDESV (reference sequence). CDR3 nucleotide sequence: TGTGCCAGCAGCTTGTTGCTAGCGGGGGTAAATGAGCAGTTCTTC. Residues: CASSLLLAGVNEQFF.

This clone was found once. The V gene is TRBV6-5, the J gene TRBJ1-2; unclear D gene. This CDR3 is 16 amino acids long. Deletions cut 0 bases from V and 7 bases from J, with 18 bases between. Germline V gene sequence: CDR1 MNHEY, CDR2 SVGAGI. The CDR3 DNA reads TGTGCCAGCAGTTACTCGGAAGGGCGGGCTTTCGGTGGCTACACCTTC. This codes for CASSYSEGRAFGGYTF.

The chain combines TRBV9 with TRBJ1-4; D is perhaps TRBD1 (5 bases). This CDR3 has 18 residues. In germline, CDR1 is SGDLS, CDR2 YYNGEE. Trimming took 4 bases from V and 0 from J, leaving 19 bases between them. CDR3 nucleotides: TGTGCCAGCAGCCTCTCCGTTAGACAGAGAGCAACTAATGAAAAACTGTTTTTT. Translating it yields CASSLSVRQRATNEKLFF.

The chain employs TRBV7-9 and TRBJ2-1, with TRBD2 matching over 9 bases. The germline CDR1 and CDR2 sequences are SEHNR and FQNEAQ (reference sequence). Trimming cost V 4 bases and J 0 bases; bases outside gene matches: 7. The CDR3 covers 17 residues. The CDR3 here is CASSSGSGGPSYNEQFF. Written as DNA, the CDR3 is TGTGCCAGCAGCTCCGGCAGCGGGGGGCCCTCCTACAATGAGCAGTTCTTC.

The gene calls are TRBV7-2 and TRBJ2-5; 10 bases line up with TRBD2. Germline V gene sequence: CDR1 SGHTA, CDR2 FQGNSA. The V and J ends lost 3 bases and 5 bases, in that order; junction bases with no gene match: 6. This CDR3 spans 15 amino acids. CDR3 nucleotides: TGTGCCAGCAGCTTTTTGGGACTAGCGTTTGAGACCCAGTACTTC. It codes for CASSFLGLAFETQYF.

J is TRBJ2-3 and V is TRBV4-2; 11 bases match TRBD1. V was pared by 4 bases and J by 4 bases, with 7 bases of the junction left unmatched. The CDR3 contains 16 residues. Germline V gene lookup returns CDR1 LGHNA and CDR2 YNFKEQ. The CDR3 sequence: CASSRSGTGGSDTQYF. The CDR3 DNA reads TGTGCCAGCAGCCGCTCCGGGACAGGGGGTTCAGATACGCAGTATTTT.

The chain recombines TRBV6-2 or TRBV6-3 with TRBJ2-5; 9 nucleotides match TRBD2. Germline lookup yields CDR1 MNHEY and CDR2 SVGEGT. This CDR3 is built from 16 residues. The V segment lost 4 bases and the J segment 5 bases; nucleotides outside the gene matches: 11. The CDR3 reads CASSLPSGVRWETQYF. The CDR3 DNA reads as TGTGCCAGCAGTTTGCCTAGCGGGGTGAGATGGGAGACCCAGTACTTC.

This clone appeared a single time. V gene TRBV5-5 combines with J gene TRBJ2-7; the D gene is possibly TRBD2 (7 bases). The CDR3 is 15 residues long. Between the trimmed V and J ends, which lost 4 bases and 2 bases, there was a span of 16 bases. Germline V lookup: CDR1 SGHKS, CDR2 YYEKEE (reference sequence). Written as DNA, the CDR3 is TGTGCCAGCAGCAAGCCGCGGGGGCGACCCTACGAGCAGTACTTC. This codes for CASSKPRGRPYEQYF.

The genes are TRBV6-2 or TRBV6-3 and TRBJ2-3; TRBD2 matches at 10 bases. This CDR3 region has 16 residues. Looked up from germline, CDR1 is MNHEY and CDR2 is SVGEGT. With V trimmed by 0 bases and J by 2 bases, 2 bases remained unmatched. CDR3: CASSYSLAGYTDTQYF. The CDR3 DNA sequence: TGTGCCAGCAGTTACTCACTAGCGGGGTACACAGATACGCAGTATTTT.

The DNA for the CDR3 is TGTGCCAGCAGTTTGGCAGTTAACTATGGCTACACCTTC. Protein product: CASSLAVNYGYTF. The gene calls are TRBV12-3 or TRBV12-4 and TRBJ1-2; D is ambiguous. The V gene lost 3 bases and the J gene lost 1 base, with 6 bases spanning the gap. The CDR3 contains 13 residues.